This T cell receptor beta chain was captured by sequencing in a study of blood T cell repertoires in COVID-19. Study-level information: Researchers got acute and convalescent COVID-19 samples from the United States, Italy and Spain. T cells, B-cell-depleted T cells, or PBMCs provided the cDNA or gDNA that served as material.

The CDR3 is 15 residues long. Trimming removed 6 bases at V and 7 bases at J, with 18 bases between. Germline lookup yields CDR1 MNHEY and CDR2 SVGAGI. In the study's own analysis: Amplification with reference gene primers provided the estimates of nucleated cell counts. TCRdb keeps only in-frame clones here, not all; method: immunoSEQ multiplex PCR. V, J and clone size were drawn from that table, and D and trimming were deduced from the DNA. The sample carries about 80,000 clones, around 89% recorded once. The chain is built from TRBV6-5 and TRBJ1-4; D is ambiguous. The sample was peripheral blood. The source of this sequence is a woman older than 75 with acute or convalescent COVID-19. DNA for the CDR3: TGTGCCAGCAGACCCCCAAGTTCGCGGGGTGAAAAACTGTTTTTT. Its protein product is CASRPPSSRGEKLFF.